Listed below are T cell receptor beta chains from one sample, sequenced in a study of T cells in Graves' hyperthyroidism and ophthalmopathy. TCRdb reprocessed the multiplex PCR reads with MiXCR, giving one entry per CDR3 protein. The data show more than 550,000 distinct CDR3 sequences, about 19% seen once. Sequencing was performed on blood. The receptor set was obtained from a woman between 45 and 65 years old with Graves' hyperthyroidism that later progressed to Graves' ophthalmopathy. The CDR3 runs from the conserved cysteine through the conserved F or W. The order of the fields is D gene, J gene, V gene, clone size, CDR3 DNA, CDR3 protein. A D gene is named only where the DNA matches it firmly. For some rows the clone size is stated as once, few or many, or as a class when expanded; others skip it.

. TRBJ1-1 TRBV3-1 many TGTGCCAGCAGCCAAGACTGGGGCAGGGGAGCTTTCTTT CASSQDWGRGAFF
TRBD2 TRBJ2-3 TRBV11-2 many TGTGCCAGCAGCTACACTAGCGCAAGCACAGATACGCAGTATTTT CASSYTSASTDTQYF
TRBD2 TRBJ2-5 TRBV20-1 few TGCAGTGTGGTAGCGGGGGGGCCAGAGACCCAGTACTTC CSVVAGGPETQYF
TRBD1 TRBJ1-2 TRBV7-8 many TGTGCCAGCAGCTTAGTGGGACAGCCATATGGCTACACCTTC CASSLVGQPYGYTF
. TRBJ1-3 TRBV20-1 . TGCAGTGCTTCTTGGAGCTCTGGAAACACCATATATTTT CSASWSSGNTIYF
. TRBJ1-1 TRBV27 few TGTGCCAGCAGTTTAAACTGGAACACTGAAGCTTTCTTT CASSLNWNTEAFF
TRBD2 TRBJ2-2 TRBV5-1 few TGCGCCAGCAGCCTCAGACTAGCGGGGGTCACCGGGGAGCTGTTTTTT CASSLRLAGVTGELFF
TRBD1 TRBJ2-7 TRBV11-1 . TGTGCCAGCAGCATCAGACAGGGGACCAACGAGCAGTACTTC CASSIRQGTNEQYF
TRBD1 TRBJ2-5 TRBV7-7 . TGTGCTAGCAGTCTTCACGGACAGGATCGGGGGACCCAGTACTTC CASSLHGQDRGTQYF
. TRBJ1-4 TRBV29-1 few TGCAGCGTTGAGGAAGGGGGGACTAATGAAAAACTGTTTTTT CSVEEGGTNEKLFF
. TRBJ2-5 TRBV4-1 few TGCGCCAGCAGCCAAGTCCGGGGCCCAGAGACCCAGTACTTC CASSQVRGPETQYF
TRBD1 TRBJ1-4 TRBV12-3/TRBV12-4 . TGTGCCAGCAGTATAAACAGGGGATCTAATGAAAAACTGTTTTTT CASSINRGSNEKLFF
TRBD2 TRBJ2-3 TRBV5-1 many TGCGCCAGCAGCTTGGATAGCGGGTCTAGCACAGATACGCAGTATTTT CASSLDSGSSTDTQYF
TRBD2 TRBJ2-3 TRBV3-1 . TGTGCCAGCAGCCAAGGCTCTTTAGCGGGGGGGTACACAGATACGCAGTATTTT CASSQGSLAGGYTDTQYF
. TRBJ1-6 TRBV19 . TGTGCCAGTAGTATCCTAGGGACGGATTATAATTCACCCCTCCACTTT CASSILGTDYNSPLHF
. TRBJ1-1 TRBV9 . TGTGCCAGCAGCCGTAGTACAGGGAGGGGCACTGAAGCTTTCTTT CASSRSTGRGTEAFF
TRBD1 TRBJ1-5 TRBV7-9 many TGTGCCAGCAGCTTAAAGGGGGCAAGCAATCAGCCCCAGCATTTT CASSLKGASNQPQHF
. TRBJ1-5 TRBV2 many TGTGCCAGCAGCCTCCGGGCGGTGACTTCGCCAGGGCGGCCCCAGCATTTT CASSLRAVTSPGRPQHF
. TRBJ1-1 TRBV6-1 . TGTGCCAGCACGCCTAGGGTTCCAATGAACACTGAAGCTTTCTTT CASTPRVPMNTEAFF
. TRBJ1-2 TRBV4-1 . TGCGCCAGCAGCCAACCCGGGGGGGAGGCGGGCTACACCTTC CASSQPGGEAGYTF
. TRBJ2-2 TRBV6-1 few TGTGCCAGCAGAGACAGAGCACCCCACACCGGGGAGCTGTTTTTT CASRDRAPHTGELFF
TRBD1 TRBJ1-1 TRBV29-1 few TGCAGCGTGCGGGCACAGGGGGTAACTGAAGCTTTCTTT CSVRAQGVTEAFF
. TRBJ1-6 TRBV5-1 many TGCGCCAGCAGCTTGGATACCCCCCGAAATTCACCCCTCCACTTT CASSLDTPRNSPLHF
. TRBJ1-5 TRBV10-3 . TGTGCCATCAGTGATTGGCCCCAGCATTTT CAISDWPQHF
TRBD1 TRBJ2-1 TRBV2 many TGTGCCAGCATCTTTGGAGCCCCGGGACAGGCACCGCGGAATGAGCAGTTCTTC CASIFGAPGQAPRNEQFF
TRBD2 TRBJ2-5 TRBV3-1 many TGTGCCAGCAGCCCTCCTAGCGGGGGTGGGGAGACCCAGTACTTC CASSPPSGGGETQYF
. TRBJ2-7 TRBV27 few TGTGCCAGCAGTTCGCGTGGGGGTCAAGAGCAGTACTTC CASSSRGGQEQYF
. TRBJ2-7 TRBV15 . TGTGCCACCACCCCTGGTCGTAGCTCCTACGAGCAGTACTTC CATTPGRSSYEQYF
. TRBJ1-2 TRBV11-2 many TGTGCCAGCAGCGTGACAGTAAATCACTTCTCGGGTAGCGGTGGCTACACCTTC CASSVTVNHFSGSGGYTF
. TRBJ2-5 TRBV11-2 many TGTGCCAGCAGCAAAGAAGGTGTAGTCTCCGAGACCCAGTACTTC CASSKEGVVSETQYF
TRBD2 TRBJ2-3 TRBV7-9 many TGTGCCAGCAGCTTAGGGGGGGGTGACGCAGATACGCAGTATTTT CASSLGGGDADTQYF
. TRBJ1-5 TRBV5-6 many TGTGCCAGCAGCTTGATGGGGAATAGCAATCAGCCCCAGCATTTT CASSLMGNSNQPQHF
. TRBJ2-1 TRBV6-1 . TGTGCCAGCAGTGAAGCGCCACTCTACAATGAGCAGTTCTTC CASSEAPLYNEQFF
. TRBJ1-1 TRBV5-6 few TGTGCCAGCAGCTTCGGGGTTGAAGCTTTCTTT CASSFGVEAFF
. TRBJ2-2 TRBV5-1 many TGCGCCAGCAGCTATCCGGCGGGGACCGGGGAGCTGTTTTTT CASSYPAGTGELFF